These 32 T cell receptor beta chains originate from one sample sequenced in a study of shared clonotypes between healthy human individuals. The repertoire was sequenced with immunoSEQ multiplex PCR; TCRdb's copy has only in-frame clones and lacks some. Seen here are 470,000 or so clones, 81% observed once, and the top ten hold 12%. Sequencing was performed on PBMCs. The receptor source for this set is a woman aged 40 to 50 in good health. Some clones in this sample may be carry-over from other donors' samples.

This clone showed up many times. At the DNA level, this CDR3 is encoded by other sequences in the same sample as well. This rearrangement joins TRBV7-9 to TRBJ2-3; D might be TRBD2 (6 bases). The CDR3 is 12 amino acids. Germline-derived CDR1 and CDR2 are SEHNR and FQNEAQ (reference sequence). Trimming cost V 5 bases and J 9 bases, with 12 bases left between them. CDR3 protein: CASSRTTTTQYF. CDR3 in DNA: TGTGCCAGCAGCCGGACTACAACGACGCAGTATTTT. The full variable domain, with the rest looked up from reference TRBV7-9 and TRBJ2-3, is DTGVSQNPRHKITKRGQNVTFRCDPISEHNRLYWYRQTLGQGPEFLTYFQNEAQLEKSRLLSDRFSAERPKGSFSTLEIQRTEQGDSAMYLCASSRTTTTQYFGPGTRLTVL.

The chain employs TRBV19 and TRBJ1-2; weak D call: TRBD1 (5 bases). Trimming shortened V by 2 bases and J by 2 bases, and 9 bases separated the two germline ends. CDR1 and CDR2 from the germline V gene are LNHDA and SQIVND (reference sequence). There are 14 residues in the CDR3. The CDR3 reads CASSIPGRNYGYTF. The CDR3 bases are TGTGCCAGTAGTATACCGGGGCGCAACTATGGCTACACCTTC.

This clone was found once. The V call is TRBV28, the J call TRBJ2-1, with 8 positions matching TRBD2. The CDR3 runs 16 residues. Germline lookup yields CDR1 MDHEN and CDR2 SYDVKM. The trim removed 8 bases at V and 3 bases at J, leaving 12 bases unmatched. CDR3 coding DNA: TGTGCCAGCCCGCCCTCGCGAGCGGGAGTCTACAATGAGCAGTTCTTC. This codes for CASPPSRAGVYNEQFF.

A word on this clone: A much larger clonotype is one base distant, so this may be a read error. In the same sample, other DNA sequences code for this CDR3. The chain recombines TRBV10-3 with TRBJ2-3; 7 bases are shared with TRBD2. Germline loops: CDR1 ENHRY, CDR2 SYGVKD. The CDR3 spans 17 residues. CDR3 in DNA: TGTGCCATCAGTGACGGTTTAGCGGGTGCTAGCACAGATACGCAATATTTT. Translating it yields CAISDGLAGASTDTQYF.

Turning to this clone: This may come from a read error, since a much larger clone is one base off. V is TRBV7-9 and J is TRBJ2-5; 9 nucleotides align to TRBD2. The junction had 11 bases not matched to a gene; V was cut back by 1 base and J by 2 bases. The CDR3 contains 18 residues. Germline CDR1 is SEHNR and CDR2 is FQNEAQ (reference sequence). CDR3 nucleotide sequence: TGTGCCAGCAGCTTAGGGACTAGCGTGAGGGCCCGGCAAGAGACCCAGTACTTC. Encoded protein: CASSLGTSVRARQETQYF.

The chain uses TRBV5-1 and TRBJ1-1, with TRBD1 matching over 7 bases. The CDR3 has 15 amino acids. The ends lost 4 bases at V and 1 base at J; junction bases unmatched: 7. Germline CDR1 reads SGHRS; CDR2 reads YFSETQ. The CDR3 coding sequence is TGCGCCAGCAGCGCAAATGGGGACAGGAACACTGAAGCTTTCTTT. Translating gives CASSANGDRNTEAFF.

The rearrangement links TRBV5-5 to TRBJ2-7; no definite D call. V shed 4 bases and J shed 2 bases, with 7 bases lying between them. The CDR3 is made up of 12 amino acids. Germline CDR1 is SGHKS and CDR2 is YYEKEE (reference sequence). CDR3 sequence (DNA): TGTGCCAGCAGCGGCAGAGCCTACGAGCAGTACTTC. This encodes CASSGRAYEQYF.

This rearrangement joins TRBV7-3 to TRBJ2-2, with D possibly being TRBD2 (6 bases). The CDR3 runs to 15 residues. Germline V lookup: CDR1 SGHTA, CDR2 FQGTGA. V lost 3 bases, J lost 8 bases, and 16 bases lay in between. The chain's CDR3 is CASSFGGVWEGELFF. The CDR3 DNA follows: TGTGCCAGCAGCTTTGGAGGGGTCTGGGAGGGGGAGCTGTTTTTT.

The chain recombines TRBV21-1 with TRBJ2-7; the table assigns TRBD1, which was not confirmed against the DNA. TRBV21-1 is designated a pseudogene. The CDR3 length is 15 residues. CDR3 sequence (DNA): TGTGCCAGCAGCAAACTTGGGCAGGGGATCTACGAGCAGTACTTC. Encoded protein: CASSKLGQGIYEQYF.

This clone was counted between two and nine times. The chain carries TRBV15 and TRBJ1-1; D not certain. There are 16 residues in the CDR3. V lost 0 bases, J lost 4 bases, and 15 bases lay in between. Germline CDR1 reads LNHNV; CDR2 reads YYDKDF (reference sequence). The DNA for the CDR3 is TGTGCCACCAGCAGAGATTTAGTAAAGCCGGGCACTGAAGCTTTCTTT. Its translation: CATSRDLVKPGTEAFF.

The CDR3: CASSLDVYRDQETQYF. The DNA for the CDR3 is TGTGCCAGCAGCTTAGATGTATACAGGGACCAAGAGACCCAGTACTTC. The J gene is TRBJ2-5, the V gene TRBV11-2; tentatively, D is TRBD1 (6 bases). This CDR3 contains 16 residues. V gave up 0 bases and J gave up 0 bases, with 11 bases separating them. In germline, CDR1 is SGHAT, CDR2 FQNNGV.

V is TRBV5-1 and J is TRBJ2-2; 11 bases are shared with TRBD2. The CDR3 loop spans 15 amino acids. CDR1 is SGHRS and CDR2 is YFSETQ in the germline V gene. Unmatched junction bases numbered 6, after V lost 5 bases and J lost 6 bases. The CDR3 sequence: CASRAGTSGSGELFF. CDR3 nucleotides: TGCGCCAGCAGGGCTGGGACTAGCGGATCCGGGGAGCTGTTTTTT.

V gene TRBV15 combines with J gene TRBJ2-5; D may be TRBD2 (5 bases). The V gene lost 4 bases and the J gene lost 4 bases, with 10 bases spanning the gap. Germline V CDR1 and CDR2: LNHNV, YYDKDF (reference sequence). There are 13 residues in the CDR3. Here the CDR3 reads CATSKGEGETQYF. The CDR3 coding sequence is TGTGCCACCAGCAAGGGTGAGGGAGAGACCCAGTACTTC.

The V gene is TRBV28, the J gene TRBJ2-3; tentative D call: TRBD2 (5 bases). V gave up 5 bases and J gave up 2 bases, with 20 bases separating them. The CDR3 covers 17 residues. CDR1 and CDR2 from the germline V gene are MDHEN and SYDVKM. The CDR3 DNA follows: TGTGCCAGCAGTCTTGGTGGGCTAGCAGCTAACACAGATACGCAGTATTTT. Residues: CASSLGGLAANTDTQYF. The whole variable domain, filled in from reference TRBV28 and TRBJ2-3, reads DVKVTQSSRYLVKRTGEKVFLECVQDMDHENMFWYRQDPGLGLRLIYFSYDVKMKEKGDIPEGYSVSREKKERFSLILESASTNQTSMYLCASSLGGLAANTDTQYFGPGTRLTVL.

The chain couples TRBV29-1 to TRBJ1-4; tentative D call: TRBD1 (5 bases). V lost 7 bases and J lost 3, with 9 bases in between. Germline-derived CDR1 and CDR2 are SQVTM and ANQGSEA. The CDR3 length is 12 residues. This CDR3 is CSALGPNEKLFF. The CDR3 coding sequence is TGCAGCGCCCTGGGACCTAATGAAAAACTGTTTTTT.

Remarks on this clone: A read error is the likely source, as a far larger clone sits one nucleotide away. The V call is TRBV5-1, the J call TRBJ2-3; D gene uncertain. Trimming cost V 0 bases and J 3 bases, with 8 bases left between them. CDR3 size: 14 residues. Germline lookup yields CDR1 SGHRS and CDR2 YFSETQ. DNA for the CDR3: TGCGCCAGCAGCTTGGTGACAATGACAGATACGCAGTATTTT. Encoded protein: CASSLVTMTDTQYF.

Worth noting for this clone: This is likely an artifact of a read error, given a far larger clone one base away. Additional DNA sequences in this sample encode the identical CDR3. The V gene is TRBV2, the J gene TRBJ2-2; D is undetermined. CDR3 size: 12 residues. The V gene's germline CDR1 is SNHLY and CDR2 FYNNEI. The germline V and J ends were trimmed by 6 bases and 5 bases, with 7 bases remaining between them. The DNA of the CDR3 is TGTGCCAGCAGAGCTGTTACCGGGGAGCTGTTTTTT. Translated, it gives CASRAVTGELFF.

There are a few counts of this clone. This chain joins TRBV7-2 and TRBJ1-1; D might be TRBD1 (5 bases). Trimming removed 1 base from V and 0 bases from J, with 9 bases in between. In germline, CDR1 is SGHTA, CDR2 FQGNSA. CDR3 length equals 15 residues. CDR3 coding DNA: TGTGCCAGCAGCTTAGGCAGGGCCATGAACACTGAAGCTTTCTTT. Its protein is CASSLGRAMNTEAFF.

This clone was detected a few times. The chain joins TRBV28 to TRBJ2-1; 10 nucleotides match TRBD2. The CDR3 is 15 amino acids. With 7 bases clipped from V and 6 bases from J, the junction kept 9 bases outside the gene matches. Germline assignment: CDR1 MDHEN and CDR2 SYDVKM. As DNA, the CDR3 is TGTGCCAGCACCCACGGGACTAGCGCAGTCAATGAGCAGTTCTTC. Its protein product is CASTHGTSAVNEQFF.

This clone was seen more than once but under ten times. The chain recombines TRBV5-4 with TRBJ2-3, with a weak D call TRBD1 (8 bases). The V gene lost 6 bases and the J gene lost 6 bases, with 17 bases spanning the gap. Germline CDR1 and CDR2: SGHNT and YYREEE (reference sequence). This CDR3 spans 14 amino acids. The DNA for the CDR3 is TGTGCCAGCATGGGAGACAGGGGAGGGGATACGCAGTATTTT. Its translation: CASMGDRGGDTQYF.

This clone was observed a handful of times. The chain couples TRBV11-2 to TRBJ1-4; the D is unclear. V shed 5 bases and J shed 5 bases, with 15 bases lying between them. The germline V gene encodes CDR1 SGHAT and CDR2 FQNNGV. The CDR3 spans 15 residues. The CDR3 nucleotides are TGTGCCAGCAGCCCAGATGGGCGCCCAAATGAAAAACTGTTTTTT. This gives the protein CASSPDGRPNEKLFF.

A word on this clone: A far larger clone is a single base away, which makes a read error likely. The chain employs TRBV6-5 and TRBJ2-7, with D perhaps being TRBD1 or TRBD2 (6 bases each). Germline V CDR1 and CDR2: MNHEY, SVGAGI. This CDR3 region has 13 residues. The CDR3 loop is CASSLVGGYERYF. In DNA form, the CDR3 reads TGTGCCAGCAGCCTTGTGGGGGGCTACGAGCGGTACTTC.

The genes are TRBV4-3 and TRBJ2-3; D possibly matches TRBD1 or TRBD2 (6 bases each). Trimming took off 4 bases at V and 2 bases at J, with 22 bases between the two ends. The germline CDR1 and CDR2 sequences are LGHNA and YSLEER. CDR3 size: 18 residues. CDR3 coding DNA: TGCGCCAGCAGCCTACTCTCTCGTCCGGGGGCCACCACAGATACGCAGTATTTT. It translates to CASSLLSRPGATTDTQYF.

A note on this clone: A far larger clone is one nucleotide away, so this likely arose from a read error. CDR3 DNA: TGTGCCAGCAGCGAGGGGATACTTACGGCCCGGTACTTC. This sequence encodes CASSEGILTARYF. The chain is built from TRBV7-2 and TRBJ2-5; D is perhaps TRBD1 or TRBD2 (5 bases each). V lost 5 bases to trimming and J lost 13 bases, with 20 bases between them. The CDR3 is 13 residues long. Germline CDR1 SGHTA, CDR2 FQGNSA.

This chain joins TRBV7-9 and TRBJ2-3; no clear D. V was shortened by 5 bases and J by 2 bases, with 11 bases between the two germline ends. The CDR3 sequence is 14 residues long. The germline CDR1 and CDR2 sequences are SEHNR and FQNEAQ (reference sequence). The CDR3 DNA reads TGTGCCAGCAGCCAAGACCCCAACACAGATACGCAGTATTTT. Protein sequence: CASSQDPNTDTQYF.

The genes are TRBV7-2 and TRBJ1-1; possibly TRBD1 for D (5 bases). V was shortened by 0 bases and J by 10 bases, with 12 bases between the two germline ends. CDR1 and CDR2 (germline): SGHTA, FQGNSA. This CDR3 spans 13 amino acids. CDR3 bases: TGTGCCAGCAGCTTAGCCAGGGAAGTTGGAGCTTTCTTT. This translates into CASSLAREVGAFF.

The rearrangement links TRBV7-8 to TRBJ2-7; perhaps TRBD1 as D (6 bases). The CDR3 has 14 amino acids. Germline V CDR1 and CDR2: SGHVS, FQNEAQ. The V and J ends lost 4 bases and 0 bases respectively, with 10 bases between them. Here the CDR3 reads CASSSYRDSYEQYF. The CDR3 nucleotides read TGTGCCAGCAGCTCCTACAGGGACTCCTACGAGCAGTACTTC.

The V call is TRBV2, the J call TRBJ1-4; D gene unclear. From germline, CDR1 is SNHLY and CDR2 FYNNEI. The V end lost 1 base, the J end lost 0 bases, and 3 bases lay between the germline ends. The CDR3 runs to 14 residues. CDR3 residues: CASSEGPTNEKLFF. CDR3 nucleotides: TGTGCCAGCAGTGAAGGCCCAACTAATGAAAAACTGTTTTTT. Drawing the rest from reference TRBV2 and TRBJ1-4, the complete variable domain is EPEVTQTPSHQVTQMGQEVILRCVPISNHLYFYWYRQILGQKVEFLVSFYNNEISEKSEIFDDQFSVERPDGSNFTLKIRSTKLEDSAMYFCASSEGPTNEKLFFGSGTQLSVL.

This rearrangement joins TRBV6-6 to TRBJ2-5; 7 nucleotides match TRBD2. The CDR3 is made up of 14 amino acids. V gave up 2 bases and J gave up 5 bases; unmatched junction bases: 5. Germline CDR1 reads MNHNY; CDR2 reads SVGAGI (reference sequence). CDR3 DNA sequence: TGTGCCAGCAGTTACGGGGGGGGACGGGAGACCCAGTACTTC. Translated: CASSYGGGRETQYF.

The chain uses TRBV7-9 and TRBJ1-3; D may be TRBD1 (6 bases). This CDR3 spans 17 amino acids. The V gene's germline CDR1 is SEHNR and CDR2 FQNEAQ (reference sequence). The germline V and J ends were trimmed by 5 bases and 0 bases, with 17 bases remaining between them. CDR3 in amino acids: CASSPHRVLVSGNTIYF. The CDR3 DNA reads TGTGCCAGCAGCCCACACAGGGTTTTAGTCTCTGGAAACACCATATATTTT.

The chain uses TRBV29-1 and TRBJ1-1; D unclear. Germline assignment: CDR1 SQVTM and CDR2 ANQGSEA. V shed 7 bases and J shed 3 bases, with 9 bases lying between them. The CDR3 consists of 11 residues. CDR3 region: CSATGYTEAFF. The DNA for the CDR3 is TGCAGCGCCACGGGGTACACTGAAGCTTTCTTT.

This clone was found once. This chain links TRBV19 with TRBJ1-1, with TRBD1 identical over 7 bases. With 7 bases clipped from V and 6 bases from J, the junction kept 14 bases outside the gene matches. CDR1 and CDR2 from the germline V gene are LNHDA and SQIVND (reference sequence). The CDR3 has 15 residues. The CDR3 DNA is TGTGCCAGTATCGGACAGGCTGGTTACGGGGCTGAAGCTTTCTTT. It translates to CASIGQAGYGAEAFF.